This TCR beta chain was captured in a study of cytomegalovirus exposure and HLA in healthy donors. Primers: 60 Vbeta forward and 13 Jbeta reverse. TCRdb's copy holds only in-frame clones and misses some; the assay was immunoSEQ multiplex PCR. The data contain some 160,000 clones, about 86% of them singletons. Healthy people donating bone marrow made up the donors. Germline loops: CDR1 LNHDA, CDR2 SQIVND (reference sequence). This CDR3 region has 17 residues. Trimming took off 2 bases at V and 3 bases at J, with 17 bases between the two ends. Details on this clone: As yet, its antigen is unknown.

Findings and caveats of the study: Reported results showed that the classifier diagnosed cytomegalovirus status with high specificity and sensitivity.

The chain recombines TRBV19 with TRBJ2-1, with D uncertain. Input material: PBMCs. The TCR sequence derives from a woman in her late teens or twenties in good health and CMV-seronegative. In DNA form, the CDR3 reads TGTGCCAGTAGTATACTACAGACCAAACCTTTCTACAATGAGCAGTTCTTC. This encodes CASSILQTKPFYNEQFF.